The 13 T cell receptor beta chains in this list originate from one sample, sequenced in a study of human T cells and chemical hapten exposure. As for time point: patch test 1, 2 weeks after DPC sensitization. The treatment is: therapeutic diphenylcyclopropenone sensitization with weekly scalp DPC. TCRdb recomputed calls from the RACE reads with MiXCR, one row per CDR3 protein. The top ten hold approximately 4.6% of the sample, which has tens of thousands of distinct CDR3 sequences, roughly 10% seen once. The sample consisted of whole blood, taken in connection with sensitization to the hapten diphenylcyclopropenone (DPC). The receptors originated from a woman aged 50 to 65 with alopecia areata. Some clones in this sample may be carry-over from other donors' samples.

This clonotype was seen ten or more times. The CDR3 sequence is CASTSDRDSSYNEQFF. The CDR3 DNA reads as TGTGCCAGCACCTCCGACCGGGACAGCTCCTACAATGAGCAGTTCTTC. The chain joins TRBV28 to TRBJ2-1; 7 nucleotides agree with TRBD1. This CDR3 has 16 amino acids. V trimming: 7 bases; J trimming: 0 bases; junction bases outside the gene matches: 9. The germline V gene has CDR1 MDHEN and CDR2 SYDVKM.

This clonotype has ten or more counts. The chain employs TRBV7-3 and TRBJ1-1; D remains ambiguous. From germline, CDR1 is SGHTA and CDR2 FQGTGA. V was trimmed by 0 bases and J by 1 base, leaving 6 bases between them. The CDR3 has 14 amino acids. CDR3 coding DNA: TGTGCCAGCAGCTTAACGTTTGGGAACACTGAAGCTTTCTTT. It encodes CASSLTFGNTEAFF.

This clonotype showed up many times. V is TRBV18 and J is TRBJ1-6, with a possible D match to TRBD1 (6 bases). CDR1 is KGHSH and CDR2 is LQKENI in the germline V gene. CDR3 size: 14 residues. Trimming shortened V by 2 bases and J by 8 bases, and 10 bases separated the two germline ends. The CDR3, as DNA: TGTGCCAGCTCACCAGTCCCAGGGGATTCACCCCTCCACTTT. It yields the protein CASSPVPGDSPLHF.

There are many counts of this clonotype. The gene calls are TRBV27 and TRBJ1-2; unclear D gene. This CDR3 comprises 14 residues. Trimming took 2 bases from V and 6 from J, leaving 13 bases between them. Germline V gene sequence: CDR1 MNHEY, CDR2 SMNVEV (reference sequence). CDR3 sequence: CASSLRVGRDGYTF. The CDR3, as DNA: TGTGCCAGCAGTTTAAGGGTCGGGAGGGATGGCTACACCTTC.

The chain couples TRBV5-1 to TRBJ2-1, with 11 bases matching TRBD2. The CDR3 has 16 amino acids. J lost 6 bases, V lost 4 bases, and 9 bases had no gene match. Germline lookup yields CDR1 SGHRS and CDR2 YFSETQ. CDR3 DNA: TGCGCCAGCAGCCCACCCGTAGCGGGAGGGCTCAATGAGCAGTTCTTC. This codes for CASSPPVAGGLNEQFF. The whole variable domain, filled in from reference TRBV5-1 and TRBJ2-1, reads KAGVTQTPRYLIKTRGQQVTLSCSPISGHRSVSWYQQTPGQGLQFLFEYFSETQRNKGNFPGRFSGRQFSNSRSEMNVSTLELGDSALYLCASSPPVAGGLNEQFFGPGTRLTVL.

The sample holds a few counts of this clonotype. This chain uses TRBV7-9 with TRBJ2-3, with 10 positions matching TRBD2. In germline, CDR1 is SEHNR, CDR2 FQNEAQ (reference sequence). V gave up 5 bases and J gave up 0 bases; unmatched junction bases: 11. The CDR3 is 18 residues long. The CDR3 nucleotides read TGTGCCAGCAGCCTGAGCCGGACTAGCGGCCTTAGCACAGATACGCAGTATTTT. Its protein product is CASSLSRTSGLSTDTQYF.

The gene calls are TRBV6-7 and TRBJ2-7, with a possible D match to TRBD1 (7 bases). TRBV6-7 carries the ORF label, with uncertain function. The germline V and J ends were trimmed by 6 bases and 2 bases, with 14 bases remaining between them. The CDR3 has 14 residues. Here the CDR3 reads CASSRGDSPYEQYF. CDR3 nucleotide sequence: TGTGCCAGCAGCCGCGGGGACAGCCCCTACGAGCAGTACTTC.

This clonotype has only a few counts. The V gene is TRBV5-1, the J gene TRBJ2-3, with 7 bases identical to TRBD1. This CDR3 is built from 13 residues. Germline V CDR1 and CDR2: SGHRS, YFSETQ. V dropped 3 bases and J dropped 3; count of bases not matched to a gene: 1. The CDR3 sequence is CASSSQGTDTQYF. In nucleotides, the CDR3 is TGCGCCAGCAGCTCACAGGGGACAGATACGCAGTATTTT. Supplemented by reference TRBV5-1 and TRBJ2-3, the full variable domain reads KAGVTQTPRYLIKTRGQQVTLSCSPISGHRSVSWYQQTPGQGLQFLFEYFSETQRNKGNFPGRFSGRQFSNSRSEMNVSTLELGDSALYLCASSSQGTDTQYFGPGTRLTVL.

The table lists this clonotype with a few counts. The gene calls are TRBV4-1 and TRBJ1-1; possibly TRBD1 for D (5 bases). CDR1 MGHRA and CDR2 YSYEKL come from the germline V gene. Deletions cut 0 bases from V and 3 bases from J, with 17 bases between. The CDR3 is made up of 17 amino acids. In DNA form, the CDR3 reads TGCGCCAGCAGCCAAGAACGTTCCGTGGGGCGACACACTGAAGCTTTCTTT. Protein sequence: CASSQERSVGRHTEAFF.

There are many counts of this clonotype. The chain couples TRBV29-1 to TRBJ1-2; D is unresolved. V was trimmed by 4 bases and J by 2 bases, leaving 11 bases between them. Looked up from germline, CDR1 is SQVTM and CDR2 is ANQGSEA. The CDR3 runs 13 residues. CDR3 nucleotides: TGCAGCGTTGGGGTCCAGGAGAACTATGGCTACACCTTC. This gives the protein CSVGVQENYGYTF.

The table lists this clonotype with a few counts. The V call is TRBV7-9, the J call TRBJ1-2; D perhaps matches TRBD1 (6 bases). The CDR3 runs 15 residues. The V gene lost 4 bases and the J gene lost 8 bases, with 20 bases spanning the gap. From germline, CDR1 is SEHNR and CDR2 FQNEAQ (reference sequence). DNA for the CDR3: TGTGCCAGCAGCTCGCGGACAGAGTCCGGGGGCGGCTACACCTTC. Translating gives CASSSRTESGGGYTF.

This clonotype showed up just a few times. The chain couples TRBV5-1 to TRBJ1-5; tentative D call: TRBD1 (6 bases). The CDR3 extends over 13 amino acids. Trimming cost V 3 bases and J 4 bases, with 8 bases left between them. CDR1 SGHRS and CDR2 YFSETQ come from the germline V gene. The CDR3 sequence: CASSWGANQPQHF. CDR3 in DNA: TGCGCCAGCAGCTGGGGGGCAAATCAGCCCCAGCATTTT.

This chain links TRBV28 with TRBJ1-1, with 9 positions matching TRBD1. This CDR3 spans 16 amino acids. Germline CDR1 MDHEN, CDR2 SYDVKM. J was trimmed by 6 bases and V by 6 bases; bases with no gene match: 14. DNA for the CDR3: TGTGCCAGCAGGGCGGGGACAGGGTGGAGTGGGGCTGAAGCTTTCTTT. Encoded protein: CASRAGTGWSGAEAFF. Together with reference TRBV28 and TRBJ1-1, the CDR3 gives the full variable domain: DVKVTQSSRYLVKRTGEKVFLECVQDMDHENMFWYRQDPGLGLRLIYFSYDVKMKEKGDIPEGYSVSREKKERFSLILESASTNQTSMYLCASRAGTGWSGAEAFFGQGTRLTVV.